This TCR beta chain was sequenced during a study of T cells after yellow fever vaccination. Study-wide context: Those fractions that held only low numbers of cells were prepared using the SMART-Seq v4 Ultra Low Input RNA kit.

General observations from the study: From the bulk population, abundant clonotypes could contaminate and appear within FACS-sorted repertoires.

UMIs were added to TCR cDNA along with a universal primer site when it was made by 5'RACE template switching. TCRdb independently ran MiXCR on the 5' RACE reads; one entry per CDR3 protein. The sample carries fewer than 350,000 distinct CDR3 sequences, roughly 3.5% recorded once. Trimming cost V 3 bases and J 2 bases, with 21 bases left between them. CDR3 length equals 18 residues. Many counts were recorded for this clonotype. Its target is unknown. This TCR came from a man between 18 and 29 years old who received the YFV17D yellow fever vaccine. The chain carries TRBV12-3 or TRBV12-4 and TRBJ2-3; D is undetermined. This material consisted of PBMCs, taken on the day of the yellow fever booster vaccination. The CDR3 loop is CASSFSREYLVITDTQYF. The CDR3 DNA reads TGTGCCAGCAGTTTTAGTAGGGAATACCTCGTAATCACAGATACGCAGTATTTT.